This T cell receptor beta chain was captured by sequencing in a study of human T cells and chemical hapten exposure. Study-level findings and limits: Expanded TCR counts at PT1 were positively correlated with the patch test score.

For the library, individual cDNA molecules each received unique molecular identifiers. TCRdb passed the RACE reads through MiXCR, listing each CDR3 protein once. Among hundreds of thousands of distinct CDR3 sequences listed, about 6% were seen once. Germline CDR1 and CDR2: SQVTM and ANQGSEA. V was clipped by 6 bases and J by 8 bases, with 13 bases between them. This CDR3 comprises 11 residues. As for time point: patch test 2, 6 weeks after DPC sensitization. Treatment indicated: therapeutic diphenylcyclopropenone sensitization with weekly scalp DPC. Every patch test was put on after a blood sample was taken. Alopecia patients between 18 and 70 years old and suitable for DPC were used as donors. This clonotype was detected ten times or more. Its matching antigen is unknown.

This receptor was taken from a young woman with alopecia areata. Some clones in this sample may be carry-over from other donors' samples. V gene TRBV29-1 combines with J gene TRBJ1-2; no reliable D call. The material was whole blood, obtained in connection with sensitization to the hapten diphenylcyclopropenone (DPC). As DNA, the CDR3 is TGCAGCGTATCGCCAGCCTCCGGCTACACCTTC. Amino acid sequence: CSVSPASGYTF.